Described below is a single T cell receptor (beta chain) sequence and its context. The sample originates from a study of blood T cell repertoires in COVID-19. Study information: T cells, B-cell-depleted T cells, or PBMCs provided the cDNA or gDNA that served as material.

With 4 bases removed from V and 5 bases from J, the gap between germline ends came to 17 bases. The CDR3 totals 15 residues. Germline V lookup: CDR1 LGHDT, CDR2 YNNKEL (reference sequence). As originally analysed: Amplification of reference gene primers provided the estimated nucleated cell counts. This table comes from immunoSEQ multiplex PCR, and its TCRdb copy is limited to in-frame clones, with some not included. From that table come the V and J calls and clone size; the DNA was used to work out D and trimming. The sample records more than 200,000 clones, almost 90% being singletons. The J gene is TRBJ1-2, the V gene TRBV3-1 (or the pseudogene TRBV3-2); the D gene is possibly TRBD1 (6 bases). Sequencing was carried out using peripheral blood. This clonotype originated in a woman aged 55-70 years with acute or convalescent COVID-19. CDR3 DNA: TGTGCCAGCAGCCCAACAGGGACCCATCGATATGGCTACACCTTC. Translated, it gives CASSPTGTHRYGYTF.